Listed here are 28 T cell receptor beta chains from one sample, sequenced in a study of identical twins. TCRdb recomputed calls from the 5' RACE reads with MiXCR, one row per CDR3 protein. The repertoire holds around 1.7 million distinct CDR3 sequences, with about 30% as singletons. Material for sequencing was cord blood. Source of these receptors: a newborn girl in good health.

The V and J genes are TRBV15 and TRBJ2-4; TRBD2 matches 10 bases. The CDR3 totals 16 residues. Germline V gene lookup returns CDR1 LNHNV and CDR2 YYDKDF (reference sequence). J was trimmed by 7 bases and V by 3 bases; bases with no gene match: 9. CDR3 bases: TGTGCCACCAGCAGGACTAGCGGGCCTCCTGGTAACATTCAGTACTTC. It specifies CATSRTSGPPGNIQYF.

The chain recombines TRBV24-1 with TRBJ2-3, with 13 nucleotides matching TRBD2. The V and J ends lost 7 bases and 6 bases, in that order; junction bases with no gene match: 3. This CDR3 has 14 residues. Germline V gene data show CDR1 as KGHDR and CDR2 as SFDVKD. The CDR3 region has the DNA TGTGCCACCAGACTAGCGGGAGGGTCCGATACGCAGTATTTT. It specifies CATRLAGGSDTQYF.

The chain employs TRBV27 and TRBJ1-5; D is unresolved. The V end lost 3 bases, the J end lost 0 bases, and 9 bases lay between the germline ends. The germline V gene has CDR1 MNHEY and CDR2 SMNVEV (reference sequence). CDR3 length: 15 residues. CDR3 bases: TGTGCCAGCAGTTTCTCGTGGGATAGCAATCAGCCCCAGCATTTT. It encodes CASSFSWDSNQPQHF.

This clonotype was observed at least ten times. This chain uses TRBV11-2 with TRBJ1-2; 8 nucleotides match TRBD1. The germline V gene has CDR1 SGHAT and CDR2 FQNNGV. The CDR3 spans 15 residues. Germline trimming cut 1 base from V and 3 bases from J; bases unmatched to any gene: 4. The CDR3 sequence is CASSLAGQVYYGYTF. For the CDR3, the DNA is TGTGCCAGCAGCTTAGCGGGACAGGTTTACTATGGCTACACCTTC.

This clonotype was counted only a few times. The chain carries TRBV7-8 and TRBJ2-7; the D is unclear. In germline, CDR1 is SGHVS, CDR2 FQNEAQ. This CDR3 region has 14 residues. V lost 3 bases and J lost 0, with 9 bases in between. The DNA for the CDR3 is TGTGCCAGCAGCTTTCGGCTACGCTCCTACGAGCAGTACTTC. It specifies CASSFRLRSYEQYF.

The V and J genes are TRBV2 and TRBJ1-2; 7 bases map to TRBD1. V lost 3 bases, J lost 3 bases, and 4 bases stayed unmatched. The CDR3 runs 14 residues. Germline lookup yields CDR1 SNHLY and CDR2 FYNNEI. This CDR3 is CASSDPTGYYGYTF. The CDR3 nucleotides are TGTGCCAGCAGTGACCCGACAGGGTACTATGGCTACACCTTC.

Points on this clonotype: Relative to the germline gene, one junction end is altered; a read error may explain this. V is TRBV5-1 and J is TRBJ2-7; D ambiguous. The germline gives CDR1 SGHRS, CDR2 YFSETQ. This CDR3 has 11 amino acids. The CDR3 loop is CTSSSSVEQYF. The CDR3 DNA reads TGCACCAGCAGCTCGTCGGTGGAGCAGTACTTC.

The rearrangement uses TRBV4-2 and TRBJ2-7; TRBD2 aligns across 10 bases. Germline V gene data show CDR1 as LGHNA and CDR2 as YNFKEQ. CDR3 length equals 17 residues. The V and J ends lost 1 base and 2 bases, in that order; junction bases with no gene match: 8. The CDR3 sequence is CASSQAVTSGQAYEQYF. CDR3 nucleotide sequence: TGTGCCAGCAGCCAAGCGGTGACTAGCGGGCAAGCCTACGAGCAGTACTTC.

V usage is TRBV9 and J usage is TRBJ2-1, with 7 bases lining up with TRBD2. Germline CDR1 reads SGDLS; CDR2 reads YYNGEE. CDR3 size: 15 residues. Trimming cost V 4 bases and J 13 bases; bases outside gene matches: 17. For the CDR3, the DNA is TGTGCCAGCAGCTCCTCAGCGGGAATCGGAGAGACCCAGTTCTTC. Its protein is CASSSSAGIGETQFF.

This clonotype has only a few counts. This chain uses TRBV5-6 with TRBJ1-5; tentatively, D is TRBD1 (5 bases). The CDR3 contains 13 residues. CDR1 and CDR2 (germline): SGHDT, YYEEEE. V lost 4 bases, J lost 5 bases, and 10 bases lay in between. In DNA form, the CDR3 reads TGTGCCAGCAGCAAGGGGATTGATCAGCCCCAGCATTTT. This sequence encodes CASSKGIDQPQHF.

This clonotype appeared many times. The genes are TRBV12-3 or TRBV12-4 and TRBJ2-7, with TRBD1 matching 9 bases. Trimming cost V 4 bases and J 1 base; bases outside gene matches: 5. This CDR3 has 15 amino acids. For the CDR3, the DNA is TGTGCCAGCAGTTCCCGGGACAGGGTATCCTACGAGCAGTACTTC. Amino acid sequence: CASSSRDRVSYEQYF.

In its sample, this clonotype was seen a few times. The chain couples TRBV7-2 to TRBJ2-7, with D possibly TRBD2 on 7 matching bases. This CDR3 has 16 residues. From germline, CDR1 is SGHTA and CDR2 FQGNSA. Between the trimmed V and J ends, which lost 1 base and 2 bases, there was a span of 15 bases. CDR3: CASSLGMGGGPYEQYF. The CDR3 nucleotides read TGTGCCAGCAGCTTAGGGATGGGCGGGGGCCCCTACGAGCAGTACTTC.

J is TRBJ1-1 and V is TRBV6-1; TRBD1 is a possible D gene (5 bases). This CDR3 spans 16 amino acids. Trimming took off 0 bases at V and 1 base at J, with 12 bases between the two ends. In germline, CDR1 is MNHNS, CDR2 SASEGT. CDR3 sequence: CASSEAEGRTNTEAFF. The DNA for the CDR3 is TGTGCCAGCAGTGAAGCGGAGGGGAGGACGAACACTGAAGCTTTCTTT.

This chain connects TRBV20-1 to TRBJ1-5; 9 bases are shared with TRBD1. With 0 bases clipped from V and 2 bases from J, the junction kept 2 bases outside the gene matches. The CDR3 contains 15 residues. Per the germline V gene, CDR1 is DFQATT and CDR2 is SNEGSKA (reference sequence). DNA of the CDR3: TGCAGTGCTAGAGATGGGGACAGGGGCAATCAGCCCCAGCATTTT. The encoded protein is CSARDGDRGNQPQHF.

This clonotype was observed many times. The chain is built from TRBV7-2 and TRBJ2-1; D is unresolved. The germline gives CDR1 SGHTA, CDR2 FQGNSA. V shed 0 bases and J shed 0 bases, with 12 bases lying between them. This CDR3 spans 17 amino acids. CDR3 in DNA: TGTGCCAGCAGCTTAGCGGGGATCCAATTCTCCTACAATGAGCAGTTCTTC. Translating gives CASSLAGIQFSYNEQFF.

The J gene is TRBJ2-7, the V gene TRBV21-1; the table's TRBD1 call for D was not verified on the DNA. TRBV21-1 is noted as a pseudogene. CDR3 length: 14 amino acids. For the CDR3, the DNA is TGTGCCAGCAGCAAACAGGACAGGGGCTACGAGCAGTACTTC. Translated: CASSKQDRGYEQYF.

This clonotype was picked up many times. The chain uses TRBV7-9 and TRBJ1-2; no clear D. The length of the CDR3 is 13 residues. V lost 5 bases to trimming and J lost 9 bases, with 16 bases between them. CDR1 SEHNR and CDR2 FQNEAQ come from the germline V gene (reference sequence). The CDR3 region is CASSAFVRPSYTF. In DNA, the CDR3 is TGTGCCAGCAGCGCGTTCGTACGGCCTAGCTACACCTTC.

This clonotype appeared a few times. This CDR3 reads CASRIGGETQYF. CDR3 bases: TGTGCCAGCCGGATCGGGGGGGAGACCCAGTACTTC. The rearrangement joins TRBV7-2 to TRBJ2-5, with 7 bases identical to TRBD2. The CDR3 runs 12 residues. With V trimmed by 8 bases and J by 5 bases, 5 bases remained unmatched. Germline V gene lookup returns CDR1 SGHTA and CDR2 FQGNSA.

This clonotype has more than one count but fewer than ten. This sequence joins TRBV28 and TRBJ2-4; D is possibly TRBD1 (6 bases). The germline V gene has CDR1 MDHEN and CDR2 SYDVKM. This CDR3 has 17 amino acids. V dropped 5 bases and J dropped 0 bases, with 17 bases sitting between them. The CDR3 sequence: CASSPYRDILAKNIQYF. Written as DNA, the CDR3 is TGTGCCAGCAGTCCGTATCGGGACATTCTAGCCAAAAACATTCAGTACTTC.

A note on this clonotype: At one end the junction does not follow the germline gene, possibly because of a read error. This rearrangement joins TRBV6-6 to TRBJ2-1, with D possibly TRBD2 on 5 matching bases. CDR1 and CDR2 (germline): MNHNY, SVGAGI (reference sequence). This CDR3 has 11 amino acids. CDR3 bases: TGTGCCAGCATTGGACTCAATGAGCAGTGCTTC. Its translation is CASIGLNEQCF.

The rearrangement links TRBV20-1 to TRBJ2-1; TRBD2 aligns across 13 bases. This CDR3 has 16 amino acids. After removal of 5 bases from V and 9 bases from J, the junction contained 13 bases not matched to a gene. Germline V lookup: CDR1 DFQATT, CDR2 SNEGSKA (reference sequence). DNA for the CDR3: TGCAGTGCTCACCTCAGACTACTAGCGGGGGGGAGTGAGCAGTTCTTC. It codes for CSAHLRLLAGGSEQFF.

The chain uses TRBV10-2 and TRBJ1-6; a weak D match, TRBD1 (6 bases). The CDR3 contains 14 residues. Trimming left V 2 bases short and J 5 bases short, with 7 bases between. CDR1 and CDR2 (germline): WSHSY, SAAADI. CDR3: CASSETGNNSPLHF. The CDR3, as DNA: TGCGCCAGCAGTGAGACAGGGAATAATTCACCCCTCCACTTT.

This clonotype was detected many times. The rearrangement joins TRBV29-1 to TRBJ1-2; 7 bases fit TRBD1. The junction had 15 bases not matched to a gene; V was cut back by 7 bases and J by 1 base. CDR1 and CDR2 (germline): SQVTM, ANQGSEA. This CDR3 contains 16 residues. The CDR3, as DNA: TGCAGCGAGGCCCCTCTTAGTACAGGGGTTAACTATGGCTACACCTTC. This translates into CSEAPLSTGVNYGYTF.

The chain joins TRBV12-3 or TRBV12-4 to TRBJ2-7, with D possibly matching TRBD2 (5 bases). This CDR3 is built from 14 residues. Trimming took off 6 bases at V and 3 bases at J, with 15 bases between the two ends. As DNA, the CDR3 is TGTGCCAGCAGCCTGATCTTCCGGGACTACGAGCAGTACTTC. Translation gives CASSLIFRDYEQYF.

The chain is built from TRBV6-7 and TRBJ1-5, with TRBD1 as a possible D gene (6 bases). TRBV6-7 carries the ORF label, with uncertain function. The CDR3 length is 17 residues. Trimming removed 5 bases from V and 5 bases from J, with 22 bases in between. CDR3 nucleotide sequence: TGTGCCAGCAGTGACGGAACAGGGAGGAAGCGAGATCAGCCCCAGCATTTT. Its translation: CASSDGTGRKRDQPQHF.

V gene TRBV20-1 combines with J gene TRBJ1-2; D uncertain. Trimming stripped 3 bases from V and 0 bases from J, with 8 bases between. In germline, CDR1 is DFQATT, CDR2 SNEGSKA (reference sequence). The CDR3 sequence is 13 residues long. CDR3 coding DNA: TGCAGTGCTAGGGGCAGCACTAACTATGGCTACACCTTC. Translating it yields CSARGSTNYGYTF.

The count of this clonotype is one. This chain joins TRBV19 and TRBJ1-5; D is ambiguous. The CDR3 loop spans 12 amino acids. Germline CDR1 is LNHDA and CDR2 is SQIVND (reference sequence). V shed 9 bases and J shed 3 bases, with 9 bases lying between them. In DNA, the CDR3 is TGTGCCAGCGGGGTGCCCAATCAGCCCCAGCATTTT. It translates to CASGVPNQPQHF.

This clonotype was seen at least ten times. The chain employs TRBV4-2 and TRBJ2-1, with 7 bases fitting TRBD2. The V segment lost 0 bases and the J segment 0 bases; nucleotides outside the gene matches: 2. CDR1 and CDR2 from the germline V gene are LGHNA and YNFKEQ. The CDR3 is made up of 16 amino acids. The CDR3 region is CASSQDGGGSYNEQFF. CDR3 DNA sequence: TGTGCCAGCAGCCAAGATGGGGGGGGCTCCTACAATGAGCAGTTCTTC.